This T cell receptor (beta chain) was captured by sequencing in a study of human T cells and chemical hapten exposure. This CDR3 is 11 amino acids long. Trimming took 2 bases from V and 4 from J, leaving 3 bases between them. CDR1 and CDR2 from the germline V gene are KGHSH and LQKENI. This clonotype is deemed medium-sized. TCRdb independently ran MiXCR on the RACE reads; one entry per CDR3 protein. The sample includes 33,000 or so distinct CDR3 sequences, around 10% seen only once; the top ten take less than 2.5%. Time point indicated: pre-sensitization, week 0. Treatment given: therapeutic diphenylcyclopropenone sensitization with weekly scalp DPC. Extraction of total RNA was performed on unfractionated whole blood.

The material sequenced was whole blood, taken in connection with sensitization to the hapten diphenylcyclopropenone (DPC). This chain uses TRBV18 with TRBJ2-7, with D hard to call. This clonotype originated in a middle-aged woman with alopecia areata. Some clones in this sample may be carry-over from other donors' samples. DNA for the CDR3: TGTGCCAGCTCACCAGGGTACGAGCAGTACTTC. Translation gives CASSPGYEQYF.